The text below deals with one T cell receptor (beta chain). The data derive from a study of blood T cell repertoires in COVID-19. Study details: Some COVID-19 samples were acute and others convalescent; all came from the United States, Italy and Spain. In each case, the material was cDNA or gDNA derived from T cells, B-cell-depleted T cells, or PBMCs.

In the authors' methods: Amplification with reference gene primers provided the estimates of nucleated cell counts. TCRdb keeps only in-frame clones here, not all; method: immunoSEQ multiplex PCR. Clone size and V and J calls were adopted from that table, with D and trimming inferred from the DNA. The sample yields over 200,000 clones, roughly 88% seen once. The germline V gene has CDR1 MNHEY and CDR2 SVGAGI. The CDR3 consists of 15 residues. V was clipped by 2 bases and J by 12 bases; unmatched bases: 11. V usage is TRBV6-5 and J usage is TRBJ2-1, with 9 bases matching TRBD1. The TCR was taken from a woman aged 25 to 45 with acute or convalescent COVID-19. Sequencing was performed on peripheral blood. CDR3 loop: CASSYGTGSPVGQFF. CDR3 in DNA: TGTGCCAGCAGTTACGGGACAGGGTCTCCTGTAGGGCAGTTCTTC.